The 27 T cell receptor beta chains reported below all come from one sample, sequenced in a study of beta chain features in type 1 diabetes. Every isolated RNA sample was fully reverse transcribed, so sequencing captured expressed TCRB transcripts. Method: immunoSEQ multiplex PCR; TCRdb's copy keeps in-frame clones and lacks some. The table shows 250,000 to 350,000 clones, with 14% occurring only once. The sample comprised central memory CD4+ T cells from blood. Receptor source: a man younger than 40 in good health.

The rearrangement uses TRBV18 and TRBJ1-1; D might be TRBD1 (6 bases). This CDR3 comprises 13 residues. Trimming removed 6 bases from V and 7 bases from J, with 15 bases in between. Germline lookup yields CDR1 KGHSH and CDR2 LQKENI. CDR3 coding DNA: TGTGCCAGCTCCTCGGGGACAAGGGGTGAAGCTTTCTTT. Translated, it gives CASSSGTRGEAFF.

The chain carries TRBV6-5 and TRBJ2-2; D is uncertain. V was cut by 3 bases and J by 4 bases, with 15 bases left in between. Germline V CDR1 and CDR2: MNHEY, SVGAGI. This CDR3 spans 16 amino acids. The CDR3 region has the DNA TGTGCCAGCAGTTATCGATTCACAAAGAGCACCGGGGAGCTGTTTTTT. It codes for CASSYRFTKSTGELFF.

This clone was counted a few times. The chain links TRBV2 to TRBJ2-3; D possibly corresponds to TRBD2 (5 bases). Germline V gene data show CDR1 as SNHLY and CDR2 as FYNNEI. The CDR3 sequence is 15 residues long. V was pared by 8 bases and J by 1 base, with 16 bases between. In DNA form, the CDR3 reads TGTGCCAGCTCGGAGGCGGGTTGGGGCACAGATACGCAGTATTTT. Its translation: CASSEAGWGTDTQYF.

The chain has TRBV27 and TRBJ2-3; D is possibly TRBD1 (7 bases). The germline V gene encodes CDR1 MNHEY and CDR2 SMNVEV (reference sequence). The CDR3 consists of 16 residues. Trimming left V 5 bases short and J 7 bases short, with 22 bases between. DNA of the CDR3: TGTGCCAGCAGTATACAGGGGCCCAGGAGGGCAAATACGCAGTATTTT. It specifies CASSIQGPRRANTQYF.

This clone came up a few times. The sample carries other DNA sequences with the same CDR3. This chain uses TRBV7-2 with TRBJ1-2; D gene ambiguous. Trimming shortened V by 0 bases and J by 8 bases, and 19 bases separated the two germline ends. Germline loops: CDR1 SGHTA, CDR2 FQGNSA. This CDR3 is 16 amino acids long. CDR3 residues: CASSLASGTRAGGYTF. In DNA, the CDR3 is TGTGCCAGCAGCTTAGCGTCGGGTACCCGGGCGGGGGGCTACACCTTC.

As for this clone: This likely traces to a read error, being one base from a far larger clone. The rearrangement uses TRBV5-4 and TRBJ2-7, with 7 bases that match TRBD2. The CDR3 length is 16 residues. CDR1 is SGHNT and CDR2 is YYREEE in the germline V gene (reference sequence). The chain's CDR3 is CAISLAMGGNEHEQYF. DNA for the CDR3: TGTGCCATCAGCTTGGCCATGGGGGGGAACGAACACGAGCAGTACTTC.

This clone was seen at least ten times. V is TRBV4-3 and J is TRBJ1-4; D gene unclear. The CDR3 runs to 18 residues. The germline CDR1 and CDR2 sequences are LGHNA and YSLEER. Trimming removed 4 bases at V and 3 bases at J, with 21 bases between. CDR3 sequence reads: CASSPGQLLVPPNEKLFF. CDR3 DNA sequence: TGCGCCAGCAGCCCCGGCCAGTTACTTGTCCCTCCTAATGAAAAACTGTTTTTT.

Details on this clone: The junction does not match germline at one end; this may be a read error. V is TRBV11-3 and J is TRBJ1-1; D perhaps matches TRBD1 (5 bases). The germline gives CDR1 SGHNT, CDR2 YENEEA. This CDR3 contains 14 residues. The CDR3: CASSLVKGTPPRLF. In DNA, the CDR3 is TGTGCCAGCAGCTTAGTTAAAGGGACCCCACCTCGCCTCTTT.

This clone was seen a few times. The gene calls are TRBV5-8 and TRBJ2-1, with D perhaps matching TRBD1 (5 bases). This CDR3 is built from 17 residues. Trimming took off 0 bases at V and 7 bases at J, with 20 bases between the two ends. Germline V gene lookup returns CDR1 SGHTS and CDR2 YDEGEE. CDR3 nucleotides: TGTGCCAGCAGCTTGGTTCGGCAGGGTCCATTAGGTAATGAGCAGTTCTTC. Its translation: CASSLVRQGPLGNEQFF.

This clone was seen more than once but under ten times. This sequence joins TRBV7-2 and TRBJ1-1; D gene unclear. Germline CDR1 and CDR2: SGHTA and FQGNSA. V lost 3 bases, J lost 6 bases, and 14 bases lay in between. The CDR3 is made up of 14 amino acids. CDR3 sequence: CASSFDQRGSEAFF. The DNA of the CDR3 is TGTGCCAGCAGCTTTGACCAGAGAGGCTCTGAAGCTTTCTTT.

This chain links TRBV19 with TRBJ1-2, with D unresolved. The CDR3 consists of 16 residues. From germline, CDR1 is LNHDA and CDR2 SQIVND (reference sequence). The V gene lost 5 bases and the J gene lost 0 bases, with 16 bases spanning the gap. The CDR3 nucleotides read TGTGCCAGTAGTCGAGAAAGAACAGAAACTAACTATGGCTACACCTTC. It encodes CASSRERTETNYGYTF.

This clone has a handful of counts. CDR3 loop: CASCPGQGVATGELFF. In DNA form, the CDR3 reads TGTGCCAGCTGTCCGGGACAGGGCGTAGCCACCGGGGAGCTGTTTTTT. The V gene is TRBV18, the J gene TRBJ2-2; 9 bases are shared with TRBD1. From germline, CDR1 is KGHSH and CDR2 LQKENI. This CDR3 has 16 amino acids. The J segment lost 4 bases and the V segment lost 7 bases, leaving 10 bases of the junction unmatched.

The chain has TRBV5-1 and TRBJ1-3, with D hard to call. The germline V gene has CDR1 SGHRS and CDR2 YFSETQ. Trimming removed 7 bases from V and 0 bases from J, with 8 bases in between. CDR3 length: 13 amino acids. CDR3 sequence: CASCISSGNTIYF. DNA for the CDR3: TGCGCCAGCTGTATTAGCTCTGGAAACACCATATATTTT.

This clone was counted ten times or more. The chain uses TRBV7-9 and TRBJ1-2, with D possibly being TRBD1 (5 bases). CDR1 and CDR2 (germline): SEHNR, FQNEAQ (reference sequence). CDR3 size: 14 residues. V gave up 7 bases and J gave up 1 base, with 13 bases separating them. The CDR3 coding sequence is TGTGCCAGCACCGGGACCGGGAATAACTATGGCTACACCTTC. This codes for CASTGTGNNYGYTF.

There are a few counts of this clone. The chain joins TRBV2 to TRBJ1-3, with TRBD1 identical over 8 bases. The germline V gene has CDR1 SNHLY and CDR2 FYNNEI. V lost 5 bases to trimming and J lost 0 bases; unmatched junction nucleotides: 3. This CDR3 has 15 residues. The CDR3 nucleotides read TGTGCCAGCAGTCCCGGACAGGGCTCTGGAAACACCATATATTTT. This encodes CASSPGQGSGNTIYF.

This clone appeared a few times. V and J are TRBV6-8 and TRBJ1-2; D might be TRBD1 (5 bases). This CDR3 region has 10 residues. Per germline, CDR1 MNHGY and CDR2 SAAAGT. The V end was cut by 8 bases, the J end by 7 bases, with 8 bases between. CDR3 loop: CASGGSGYTF. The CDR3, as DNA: TGTGCCAGCGGGGGGTCTGGCTACACCTTC.

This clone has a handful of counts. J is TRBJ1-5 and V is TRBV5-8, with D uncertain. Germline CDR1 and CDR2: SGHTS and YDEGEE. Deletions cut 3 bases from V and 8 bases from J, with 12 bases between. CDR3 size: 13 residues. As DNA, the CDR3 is TGTGCCAGCAGCTCCACCCTAAGGGAGCCCCAGCATTTT. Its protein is CASSSTLREPQHF.

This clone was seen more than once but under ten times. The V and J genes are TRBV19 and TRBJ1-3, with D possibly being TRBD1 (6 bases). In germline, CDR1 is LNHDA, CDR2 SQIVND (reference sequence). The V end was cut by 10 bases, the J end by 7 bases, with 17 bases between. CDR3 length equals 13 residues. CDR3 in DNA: TGTGCCACTTCGACAGGCTCCGGGAACACCATATATTTT. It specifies CATSTGSGNTIYF.

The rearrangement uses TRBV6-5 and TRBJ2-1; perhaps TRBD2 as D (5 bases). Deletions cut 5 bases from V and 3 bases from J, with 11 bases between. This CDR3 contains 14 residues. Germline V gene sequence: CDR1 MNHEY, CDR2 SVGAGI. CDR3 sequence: CASSPLRDYNEQFF. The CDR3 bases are TGTGCCAGCAGTCCCCTCCGGGACTACAATGAGCAGTTCTTC.

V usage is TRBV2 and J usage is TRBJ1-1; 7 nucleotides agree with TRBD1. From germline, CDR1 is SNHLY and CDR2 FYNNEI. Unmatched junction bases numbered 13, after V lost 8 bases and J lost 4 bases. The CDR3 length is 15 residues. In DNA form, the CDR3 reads TGTGCCAGCCAGATTAGACAGGGTGGGGGCACTGAAGCTTTCTTT. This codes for CASQIRQGGGTEAFF. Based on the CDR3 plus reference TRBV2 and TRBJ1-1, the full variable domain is EPEVTQTPSHQVTQMGQEVILRCVPISNHLYFYWYRQILGQKVEFLVSFYNNEISEKSEIFDDQFSVERPDGSNFTLKIRSTKLEDSAMYFCASQIRQGGGTEAFFGQGTRLTVV.

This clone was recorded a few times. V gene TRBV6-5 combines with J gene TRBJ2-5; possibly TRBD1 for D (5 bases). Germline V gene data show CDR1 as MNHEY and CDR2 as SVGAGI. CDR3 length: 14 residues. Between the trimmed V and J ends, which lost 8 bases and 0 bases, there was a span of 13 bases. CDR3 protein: CASVTGANQETQYF. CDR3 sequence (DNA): TGTGCCAGCGTGACTGGGGCGAACCAAGAGACCCAGTACTTC.

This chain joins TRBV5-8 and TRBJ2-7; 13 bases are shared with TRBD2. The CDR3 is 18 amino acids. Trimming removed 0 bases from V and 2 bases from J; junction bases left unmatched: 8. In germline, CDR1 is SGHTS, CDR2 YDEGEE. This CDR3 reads CASSLVAKGLAGTYEQYV. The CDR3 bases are TGTGCCAGCAGCTTGGTTGCGAAGGGACTAGCGGGAACCTACGAGCAGTACGTC.

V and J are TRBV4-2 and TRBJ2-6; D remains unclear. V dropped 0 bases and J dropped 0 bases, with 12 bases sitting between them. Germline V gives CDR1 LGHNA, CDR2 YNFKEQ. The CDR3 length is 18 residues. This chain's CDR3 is CASSQDRISHSGANVLTF. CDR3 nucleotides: TGTGCCAGCAGCCAAGACCGAATCAGTCACTCTGGGGCCAACGTCCTGACTTTC.

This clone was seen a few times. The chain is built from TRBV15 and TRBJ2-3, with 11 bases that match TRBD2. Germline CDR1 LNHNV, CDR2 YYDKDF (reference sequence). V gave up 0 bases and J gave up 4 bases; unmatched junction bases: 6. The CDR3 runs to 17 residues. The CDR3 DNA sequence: TGTGCCACCAGCAGAGAGACCCGTAGCGGGGGGGCAGATACGCAGTATTTT. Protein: CATSRETRSGGADTQYF.

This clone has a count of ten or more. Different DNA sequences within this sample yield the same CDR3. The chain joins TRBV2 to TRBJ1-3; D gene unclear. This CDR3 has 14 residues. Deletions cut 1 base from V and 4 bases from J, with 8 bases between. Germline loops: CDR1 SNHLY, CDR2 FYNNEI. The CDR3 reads CASSEGVPGNTIYF. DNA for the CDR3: TGTGCCAGCAGTGAAGGCGTTCCCGGAAACACCATATATTTT.

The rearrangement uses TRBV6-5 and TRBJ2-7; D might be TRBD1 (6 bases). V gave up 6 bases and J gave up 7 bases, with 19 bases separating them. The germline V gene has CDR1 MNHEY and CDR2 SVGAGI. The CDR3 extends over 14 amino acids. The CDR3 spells CASRATGSIGEQYV. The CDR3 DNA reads TGTGCCAGCAGGGCGACAGGTTCAATTGGGGAGCAGTACGTC.

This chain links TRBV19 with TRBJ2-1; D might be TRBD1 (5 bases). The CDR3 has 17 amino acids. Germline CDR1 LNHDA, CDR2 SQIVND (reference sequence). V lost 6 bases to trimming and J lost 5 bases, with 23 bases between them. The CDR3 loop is CASRSLRQTRLNNEQFF. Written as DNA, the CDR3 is TGTGCCAGTAGATCCCTTCGACAGACAAGACTTAACAATGAGCAGTTCTTC.